A selection of T cell receptor beta chains follows, all from one sample in a study of high-grade serous ovarian cancer treatment subgroups. Sequencing used immunoSEQ multiplex PCR; TCRdb keeps in-frame clones, though not all of them. This sample yields more than 8,000 clones, of which 76% are seen a single time; around 6% belongs to the top ten. Source material: tumor tissue. These receptors all come from a human donor with high-grade serous ovarian cancer. The CDR3 runs from the conserved cysteine through the conserved F or W. Each record gives: CDR3 DNA, CDR3 protein, V gene, D gene, J gene, clone size. The D gene is left open where the match is weak. Expanded clones get a size class; other rows say once, few or many, or leave the size out.

DNA: TGTGCCAGCAGTTTAATGGGCGGGGGGGCCGTGGAGCAGTTCTTC
CDR3: CASSLMGGGAVEQFF
V: TRBV27
D: TRBD2
J: TRBJ2-1
size: -

DNA: TGTGCCAGCAGCTTCTCAGGACAGACCCTCTATGGCTACACCTTC
CDR3: CASSFSGQTLYGYTF
V: TRBV7-2
D: -
J: TRBJ1-2
size: -

DNA: TGTGCCAGCAGCATCGGTCTTGTGAACACTGAAGCTTTCTTT
CDR3: CASSIGLVNTEAFF
V: TRBV11-2
D: -
J: TRBJ1-1
size: -

DNA: TGTGCCAGCACCCAATCAGTAGAGACCCAGTACTTC
CDR3: CASTQSVETQYF
V: TRBV7-6
D: -
J: TRBJ2-5
size: few

DNA: TGCGCCAGCAGCTTGGGGCGCGACGAGCAGTACTTC
CDR3: CASSLGRDEQYF
V: TRBV5-1
D: -
J: TRBJ2-7
size: -

DNA: TGTGCCAGCAGTTTGAAGGGGTCCTACGAGCAGTACTTC
CDR3: CASSLKGSYEQYF
V: TRBV27
D: -
J: TRBJ2-7
size: -

DNA: TGTGCCAGCAGCTTGACTCGGAACACCGGGGAGCTGTTTTTT
CDR3: CASSLTRNTGELFF
V: TRBV5-6
D: -
J: TRBJ2-2
size: -

DNA: TGTGCCAGCAGCTTAGATTACAGGGGGCCCTACGAGCAGTACTTC
CDR3: CASSLDYRGPYEQYF
V: TRBV11-2
D: TRBD1
J: TRBJ2-7
size: -

DNA: TGTGCCAGCAGCTTCTCGGGGGGCTCCTACAATGAGCAGTTCTTC
CDR3: CASSFSGGSYNEQFF
V: TRBV7-2
D: TRBD2
J: TRBJ2-1
size: once

DNA: TGCGCCAGCAGCGTGGGTGGGGCGTCCTTTGGAGATACGCAGTATTTT
CDR3: CASSVGGASFGDTQYF
V: TRBV5-1
D: -
J: TRBJ2-3
size: -

DNA: TGTGCCTGGGCTACGGGCCTTAACGAAAAACTGTTTTTT
CDR3: CAWATGLNEKLFF
V: TRBV30
D: -
J: TRBJ1-4
size: -

DNA: TGTGCCAGCAGCACCCGACAGGGGTCTAAGGGAGTCAAAAACATTCAGTACTTC
CDR3: CASSTRQGSKGVKNIQYF
V: TRBV21-1
D: -
J: TRBJ2-4
size: -

DNA: TGTGCCAGCAGGACACAGTCAAACTATAATTCACCCCTCCACTTT
CDR3: CASRTQSNYNSPLHF
V: TRBV28
D: -
J: TRBJ1-6
size: -

DNA: TGTGCCAGCAGCTTGAAGGACAGGGATAATGAAAAACTGTTTTTT
CDR3: CASSLKDRDNEKLFF
V: TRBV5-4
D: TRBD1
J: TRBJ1-4
size: -

DNA: TGCGCCAGCGGCCATAGCGGGGGGGCCTCCTACAATGAGCAGTTCTTC
CDR3: CASGHSGGASYNEQFF
V: TRBV5-1
D: TRBD2
J: TRBJ2-1
size: -

DNA: TGTGCCAGCAGCCTACGGAGGGAAACTGAAGCTTTCTTT
CDR3: CASSLRRETEAFF
V: TRBV7-2
D: -
J: TRBJ1-1
size: -

DNA: TGTGCCAGCAGTCCAGGCCAGGGCTGGACCGGGGAGCTGTTTTTT
CDR3: CASSPGQGWTGELFF
V: TRBV7-9
D: -
J: TRBJ2-2
size: few